These 17 T cell receptor beta chains came from one sample sequenced in a study of shared clonotypes between healthy human individuals. CD45RO-negative, CCR7-positively selected cells formed the naive CD8 fraction, excluding terminally differentiated effector memory CD45RA+ cells. Using immunoSEQ multiplex PCR, the repertoire was profiled, and TCRdb retains in-frame clones only, with some absent. The repertoire includes about 870,000 clones, 80% to 95% of them detected once, and nearly 25% sits in the top ten. Input material: naive CD8+ T cells sorted from blood. The source of these receptors is a man between 25 and 39 years old in good health.

The V and J genes are TRBV5-1 and TRBJ2-1; possible D gene TRBD2, 6 bases. CDR1 and CDR2 (germline): SGHRS, YFSETQ. V dropped 7 bases and J dropped 0 bases, with 8 bases sitting between them. The CDR3 consists of 13 residues. The CDR3 DNA follows: TGCGCCAGCGCGGGAAGCTCCTACAATGAGCAGTTCTTC. Protein product: CASAGSSYNEQFF.

V gene TRBV5-5 combines with J gene TRBJ1-3, with TRBD1 as a possible D gene (6 bases). The CDR3 loop spans 13 amino acids. Germline loops: CDR1 SGHKS, CDR2 YYEKEE (reference sequence). Trimming took off 5 bases at V and 2 bases at J, with 8 bases between the two ends. CDR3 coding DNA: TGTGCCAGCAGGCCAGGGGCTGGAAACACCATATATTTT. Translation: CASRPGAGNTIYF.

This chain joins TRBV7-8 and TRBJ2-5; 14 bases align to TRBD2. Germline CDR1 and CDR2: SGHVS and FQNEAQ. Trimming cost V 3 bases and J 3 bases; bases outside gene matches: 6. There are 17 residues in the CDR3. The CDR3 DNA reads as TGTGCCAGCAGCTTGGGACCGGGACTAGCGGGAGAAGAGACCCAGTACTTC. Residues: CASSLGPGLAGEETQYF.

This clone was seen just once. V and J are TRBV10-3 and TRBJ1-1; D unresolved. The CDR3 is made up of 15 amino acids. V was cut by 0 bases and J by 2 bases, with 10 bases left in between. Germline CDR1 and CDR2: ENHRY and SYGVKD. Here the CDR3 DNA reads TGTGCCATCAGTGAGTCGGGTCAGAGTAACACTGAAGCTTTCTTT. It specifies CAISESGQSNTEAFF.

In DNA form, the CDR3 reads TGTGCCAGCAGTGACGACATGGGGAGATCCTACAATGAGCAGTTCTTC. Translating it yields CASSDDMGRSYNEQFF. This chain joins TRBV6-4 and TRBJ2-1, with D possibly being TRBD2 (5 bases). The CDR3 consists of 16 residues. Trimming cost V 2 bases and J 1 base, with 12 bases left between them. Germline V gene lookup returns CDR1 MRHNA and CDR2 SNTAGT.

The V gene is TRBV7-8, the J gene TRBJ2-7; 9 bases are shared with TRBD1. This CDR3 contains 19 residues. Trimming took 4 bases from V and 3 from J; bases not matched to a gene: 19. CDR1 is SGHVS, CDR2 FQNEAQ, per germline. The CDR3 nucleotides are TGTGCCAGCAGCTCTCCGGGGGACAGGGATCGGAGGGAGGGCTACGAGCAGTACTTC. Protein: CASSSPGDRDRREGYEQYF.

The chain has TRBV6-5 and TRBJ2-7; D is ambiguous. CDR1 and CDR2 (germline): MNHEY, SVGAGI. This CDR3 has 14 residues. The V end was cut by 2 bases, the J end by 0 bases, with 8 bases between. The CDR3 DNA is TGTGCCAGCAGTTACGCGGAGAGCTCCTACGAGCAGTACTTC. Translated, it gives CASSYAESSYEQYF.

CDR3 DNA sequence: TGTGCCAGCAGCTGGGGTGGGTCAGCCTACGAGCAGTACTTC. Translating it yields CASSWGGSAYEQYF. This chain connects TRBV5-6 to TRBJ2-7, with D uncertain. This CDR3 has 14 residues. CDR1 is SGHDT, CDR2 YYEEEE, per germline. V lost 3 bases and J lost 2, with 12 bases in between. Complete variable domain (other parts from reference TRBV5-6 and TRBJ2-7): DAGVTQSPTHLIKTRGQQVTLRCSPKSGHDTVSWYQQALGQGPQFIFQYYEEEERQRGNFPDRFSGHQFPNYSSELNVNALLLGDSALYLCASSWGGSAYEQYFGPGTRLTVT.

In nucleotides, the CDR3 is TGTGCCAGCAGCTTCAGGGGGCCCACCTTTCGAGGGACTGAAGCTTTCTTT. The encoded protein is CASSFRGPTFRGTEAFF. This chain connects TRBV7-8 to TRBJ1-1; 8 bases are shared with TRBD1. V gave up 3 bases and J gave up 5 bases; unmatched junction bases: 14. The CDR3 totals 17 residues. From germline, CDR1 is SGHVS and CDR2 FQNEAQ.

J is TRBJ2-2 and V is TRBV4-1; D unresolved. Looked up from germline, CDR1 is MGHRA and CDR2 is YSYEKL. The CDR3 covers 15 residues. The V gene lost 2 bases and the J gene lost 0 bases, with 7 bases spanning the gap. The CDR3 region is CASSQRETNTGELFF. The CDR3 DNA reads as TGCGCCAGCAGCCAAAGGGAAACGAACACCGGGGAGCTGTTTTTT.

The V call is TRBV19, the J call TRBJ2-3; D is possibly TRBD1 or TRBD2 (5 bases each). This CDR3 is built from 14 residues. Germline V gene sequence: CDR1 LNHDA, CDR2 SQIVND (reference sequence). The germline V and J ends were trimmed by 5 bases and 5 bases, with 14 bases remaining between them. For the CDR3, the DNA is TGTGCCAGTAGTCCCGGGACCGCGGGAGATACGCAGTATTTT. Its protein is CASSPGTAGDTQYF.

V gene TRBV9 combines with J gene TRBJ2-2, with D possibly being TRBD2 (5 bases). From germline, CDR1 is SGDLS and CDR2 YYNGEE. V lost 1 base and J lost 4, with 14 bases in between. The CDR3 runs 16 residues. For the CDR3, the DNA is TGTGCCAGCAGCGTATCCAAGACTAAAAGCACCGGGGAGCTGTTTTTT. The encoded protein is CASSVSKTKSTGELFF.

The rearrangement uses TRBV7-9 and TRBJ2-3, with D unresolved. CDR3 size: 12 residues. The ends were cut back, 4 bases at V and 5 bases at J, with 7 bases in the middle. CDR1 and CDR2 from the germline V gene are SEHNR and FQNEAQ (reference sequence). The CDR3 loop is CASSSVGDTQYF. CDR3 nucleotides: TGTGCCAGCAGCTCTGTGGGAGATACGCAGTATTTT.

This rearrangement joins TRBV4-3 to TRBJ2-2, with no clear D. V was shortened by 0 bases and J by 6 bases, with 17 bases between the two germline ends. CDR3 length: 17 residues. Germline assignment: CDR1 LGHNA and CDR2 YSLEER. The CDR3 coding sequence is TGCGCCAGCAGCCAAGAAAAGGTCTTCCCTGGCGCCGGGGAGCTGTTTTTT. Its protein product is CASSQEKVFPGAGELFF.

The CDR3 DNA is TGTGCCAGCAGCGTAGTTCGGGGGGACAGCTCCTACAATGAGCAGTTCTTC. Translating gives CASSVVRGDSSYNEQFF. This chain connects TRBV9 to TRBJ2-1; D could derive from TRBD1 or TRBD2 (7 bases each). Trimming removed 0 bases from V and 0 bases from J, with 13 bases in between. Germline CDR1 is SGDLS and CDR2 is YYNGEE. The CDR3 length is 17 residues.

The CDR3 loop reads CASSLSAGHNEQFF. The DNA for the CDR3 is TGTGCCAGCAGCTTATCCGCAGGGCACAATGAGCAGTTCTTC. J is TRBJ2-1 and V is TRBV7-3; tentatively, D is TRBD1 (5 bases). Between the trimmed V and J ends, which lost 2 bases and 5 bases, there was a span of 10 bases. CDR3 length: 14 residues. From germline, CDR1 is SGHTA and CDR2 FQGTGA.

The chain carries TRBV2 and TRBJ1-1; D ambiguous. Germline V gene data show CDR1 as SNHLY and CDR2 as FYNNEI. The CDR3 has 13 amino acids. V shed 6 bases and J shed 2 bases, with 10 bases lying between them. CDR3 in amino acids: CASRGRFNTEAFF. The CDR3 DNA reads as TGTGCCAGCAGAGGACGGTTTAACACTGAAGCTTTCTTT.